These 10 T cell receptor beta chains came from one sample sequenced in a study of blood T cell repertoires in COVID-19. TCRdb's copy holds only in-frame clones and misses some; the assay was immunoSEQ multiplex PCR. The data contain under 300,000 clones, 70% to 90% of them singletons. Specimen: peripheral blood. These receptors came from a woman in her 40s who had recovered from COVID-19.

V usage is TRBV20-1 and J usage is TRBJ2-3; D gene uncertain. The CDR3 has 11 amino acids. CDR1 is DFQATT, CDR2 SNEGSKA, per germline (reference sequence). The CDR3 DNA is TGCAGCCTACTAAGGACAGATACGCAGTATTTT. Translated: CSLLRTDTQYF.

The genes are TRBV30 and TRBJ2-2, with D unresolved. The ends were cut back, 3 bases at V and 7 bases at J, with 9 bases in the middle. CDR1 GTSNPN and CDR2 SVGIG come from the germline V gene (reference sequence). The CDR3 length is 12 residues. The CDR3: CAWRPLIGELFF. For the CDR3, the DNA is TGTGCCTGGAGGCCGCTAATCGGGGAGCTGTTTTTT.

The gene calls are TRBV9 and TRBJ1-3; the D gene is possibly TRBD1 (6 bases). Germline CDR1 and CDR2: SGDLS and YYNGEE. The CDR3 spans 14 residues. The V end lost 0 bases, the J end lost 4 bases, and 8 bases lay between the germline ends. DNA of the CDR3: TGTGCCAGCAGCGTAGCAGGGGAGGGAAACACCATATATTTT. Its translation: CASSVAGEGNTIYF.

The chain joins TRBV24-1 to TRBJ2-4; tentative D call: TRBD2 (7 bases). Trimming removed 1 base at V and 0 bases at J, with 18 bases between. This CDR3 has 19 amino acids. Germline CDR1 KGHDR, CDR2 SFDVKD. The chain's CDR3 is CATSDFYGGRPLAKNIQYF. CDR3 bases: TGTGCCACCAGTGATTTTTACGGGGGGCGTCCCCTAGCCAAAAACATTCAGTACTTC.

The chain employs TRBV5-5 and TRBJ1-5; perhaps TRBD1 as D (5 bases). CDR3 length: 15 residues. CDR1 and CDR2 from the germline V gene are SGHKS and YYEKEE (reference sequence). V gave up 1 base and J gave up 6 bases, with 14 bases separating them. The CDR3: CASSLLPQAVQPQHF. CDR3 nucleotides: TGTGCCAGCAGCTTGCTCCCACAGGCAGTTCAGCCCCAGCATTTT.

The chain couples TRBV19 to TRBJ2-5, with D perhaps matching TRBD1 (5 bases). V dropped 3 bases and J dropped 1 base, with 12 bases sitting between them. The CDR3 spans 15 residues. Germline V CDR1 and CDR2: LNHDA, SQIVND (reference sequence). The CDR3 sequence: CASSMGRVGQETQYF. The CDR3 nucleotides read TGTGCCAGTAGTATGGGCAGGGTGGGCCAAGAGACCCAGTACTTC.

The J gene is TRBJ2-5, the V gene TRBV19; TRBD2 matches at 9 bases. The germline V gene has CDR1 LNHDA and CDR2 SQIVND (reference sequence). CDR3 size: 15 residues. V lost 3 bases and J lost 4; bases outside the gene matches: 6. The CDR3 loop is CASSIVAGVRETQYF. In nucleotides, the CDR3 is TGTGCCAGTAGTATCGTAGCGGGAGTTAGAGAGACCCAGTACTTC.

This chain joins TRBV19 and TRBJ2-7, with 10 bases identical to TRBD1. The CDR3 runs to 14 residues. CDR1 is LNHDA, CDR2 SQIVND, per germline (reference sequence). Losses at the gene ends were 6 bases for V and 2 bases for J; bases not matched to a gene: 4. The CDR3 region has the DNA TGTGCCAGTAGGCTGACAGGGGGCCCCTACGAGCAGTACTTC. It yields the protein CASRLTGGPYEQYF.

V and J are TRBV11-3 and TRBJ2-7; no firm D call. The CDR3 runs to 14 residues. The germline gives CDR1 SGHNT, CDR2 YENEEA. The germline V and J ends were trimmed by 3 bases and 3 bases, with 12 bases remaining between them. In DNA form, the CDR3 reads TGTGCCAGCAGCTTCCGGCTCGGCGGCTACGAGCAGTACTTC. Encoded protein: CASSFRLGGYEQYF.

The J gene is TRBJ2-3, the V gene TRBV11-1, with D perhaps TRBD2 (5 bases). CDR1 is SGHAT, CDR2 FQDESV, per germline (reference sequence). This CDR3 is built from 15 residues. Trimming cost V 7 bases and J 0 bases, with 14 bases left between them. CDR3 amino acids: CASTPYAGSTDTQYF. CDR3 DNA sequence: TGTGCCAGCACCCCGTACGCGGGTAGCACAGATACGCAGTATTTT.